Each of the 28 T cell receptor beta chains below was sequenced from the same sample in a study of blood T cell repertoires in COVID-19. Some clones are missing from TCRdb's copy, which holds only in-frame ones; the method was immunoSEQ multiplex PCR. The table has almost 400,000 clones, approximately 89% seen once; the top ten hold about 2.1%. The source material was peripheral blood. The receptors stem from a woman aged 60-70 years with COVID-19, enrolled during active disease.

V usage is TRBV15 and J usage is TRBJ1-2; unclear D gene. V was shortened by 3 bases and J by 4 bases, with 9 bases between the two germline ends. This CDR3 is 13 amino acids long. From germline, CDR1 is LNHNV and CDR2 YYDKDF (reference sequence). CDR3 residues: CATSRGAAYGYTF. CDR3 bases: TGTGCCACCAGCAGGGGAGCGGCCTATGGCTACACCTTC.

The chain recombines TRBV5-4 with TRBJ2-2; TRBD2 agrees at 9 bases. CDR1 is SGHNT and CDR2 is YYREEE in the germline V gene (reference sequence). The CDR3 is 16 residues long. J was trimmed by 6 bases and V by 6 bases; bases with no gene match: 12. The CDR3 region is CASTPYQRGVSGELFF. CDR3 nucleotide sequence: TGTGCCAGCACCCCTTACCAGCGGGGGGTGTCCGGGGAGCTGTTTTTT.

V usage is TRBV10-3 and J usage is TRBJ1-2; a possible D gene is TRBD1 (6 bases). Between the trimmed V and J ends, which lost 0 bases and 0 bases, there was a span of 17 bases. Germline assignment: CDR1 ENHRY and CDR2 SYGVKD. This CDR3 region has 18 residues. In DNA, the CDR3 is TGTGCCATCAGTGAGTCGGGGGCAGGTAGTACACCTAACTATGGCTACACCTTC. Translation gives CAISESGAGSTPNYGYTF.

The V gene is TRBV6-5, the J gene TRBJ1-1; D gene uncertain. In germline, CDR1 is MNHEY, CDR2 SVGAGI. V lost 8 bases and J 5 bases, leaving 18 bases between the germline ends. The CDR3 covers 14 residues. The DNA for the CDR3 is TGTGCCAGCGCCGGTGGAGGATACGTGACTGAAGCTTTCTTT. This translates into CASAGGGYVTEAFF.

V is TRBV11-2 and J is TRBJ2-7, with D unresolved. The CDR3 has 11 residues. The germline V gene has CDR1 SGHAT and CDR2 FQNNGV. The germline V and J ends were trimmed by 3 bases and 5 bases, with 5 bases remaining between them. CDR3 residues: CASSFKNEQYF. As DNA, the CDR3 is TGTGCCAGCAGCTTCAAAAACGAGCAGTACTTC.

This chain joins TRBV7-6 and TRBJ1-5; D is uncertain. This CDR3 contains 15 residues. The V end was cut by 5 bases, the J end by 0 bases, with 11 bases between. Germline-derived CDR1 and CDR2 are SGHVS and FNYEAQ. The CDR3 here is CASSPREFSNQPQHF. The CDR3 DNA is TGTGCCAGCAGCCCCCGAGAGTTTAGCAATCAGCCCCAGCATTTT.

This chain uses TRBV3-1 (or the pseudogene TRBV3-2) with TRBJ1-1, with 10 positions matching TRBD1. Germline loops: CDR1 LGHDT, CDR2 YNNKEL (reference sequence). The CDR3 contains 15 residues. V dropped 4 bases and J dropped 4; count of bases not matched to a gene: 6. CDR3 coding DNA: TGTGCCAGCAGCCCGTGGGACAGGGGAACCACTGAAGCTTTCTTT. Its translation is CASSPWDRGTTEAFF.

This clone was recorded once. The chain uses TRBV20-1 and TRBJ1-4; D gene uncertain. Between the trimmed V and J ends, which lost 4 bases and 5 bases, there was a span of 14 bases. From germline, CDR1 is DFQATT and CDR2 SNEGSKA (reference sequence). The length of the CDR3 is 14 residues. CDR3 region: CSATDMRANEKLFF. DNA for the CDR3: TGCAGTGCTACTGATATGAGGGCGAATGAAAAACTGTTTTTT.

The CDR3 here is CATGPNRGRALHF. The CDR3 nucleotides read TGTGCCACCGGGCCAAACAGGGGAAGGGCCCTCCACTTT. The chain links TRBV15 to TRBJ1-6; 7 nucleotides match TRBD1. Germline V gene lookup returns CDR1 LNHNV and CDR2 YYDKDF (reference sequence). This CDR3 has 13 amino acids. Trimming cost V 8 bases and J 14 bases; bases outside gene matches: 12.

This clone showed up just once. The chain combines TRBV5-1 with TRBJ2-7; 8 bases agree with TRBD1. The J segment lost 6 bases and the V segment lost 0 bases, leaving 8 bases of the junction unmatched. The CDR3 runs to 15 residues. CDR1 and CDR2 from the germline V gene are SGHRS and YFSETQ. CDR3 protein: CASSLAGRGLGEQYF. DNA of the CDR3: TGCGCCAGCAGCTTGGCCGGCAGGGGGCTGGGCGAGCAGTACTTC. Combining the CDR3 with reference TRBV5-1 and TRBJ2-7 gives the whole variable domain KAGVTQTPRYLIKTRGQQVTLSCSPISGHRSVSWYQQTPGQGLQFLFEYFSETQRNKGNFPGRFSGRQFSNSRSEMNVSTLELGDSALYLCASSLAGRGLGEQYFGPGTRLTVT.

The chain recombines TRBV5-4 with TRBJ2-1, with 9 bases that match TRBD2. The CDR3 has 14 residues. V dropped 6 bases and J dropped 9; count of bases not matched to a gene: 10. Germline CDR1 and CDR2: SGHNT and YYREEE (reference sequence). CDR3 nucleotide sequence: TGTGCCAGCAACCCCCCGGGACTAGCTCGTGAGCAGTTCTTC. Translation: CASNPPGLAREQFF.

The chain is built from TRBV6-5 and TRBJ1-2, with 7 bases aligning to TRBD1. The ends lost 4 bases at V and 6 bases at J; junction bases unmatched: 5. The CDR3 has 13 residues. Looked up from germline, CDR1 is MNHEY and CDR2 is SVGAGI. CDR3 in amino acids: CASSSRGRDGYTF. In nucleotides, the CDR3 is TGTGCCAGCAGTTCGAGGGGGCGCGATGGCTACACCTTC.

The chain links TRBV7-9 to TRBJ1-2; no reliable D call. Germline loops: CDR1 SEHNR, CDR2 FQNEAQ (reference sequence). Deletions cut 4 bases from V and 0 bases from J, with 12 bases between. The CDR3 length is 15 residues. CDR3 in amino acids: CASSSGSFSNYGYTF. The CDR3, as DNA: TGTGCCAGCAGCTCAGGCAGCTTTTCTAACTATGGCTACACCTTC.

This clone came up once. In DNA, the CDR3 is TGTGCCAGCAGTGATGCGAGACAGACGTTTTATTTCTCCTACGAGCAGTACTTC. It yields the protein CASSDARQTFYFSYEQYF. This chain joins TRBV6-1 and TRBJ2-7; TRBD1 is a possible D gene (5 bases). The CDR3 loop spans 18 amino acids. Per the germline V gene, CDR1 is MNHNS and CDR2 is SASEGT. Trimming left V 3 bases short and J 0 bases short, with 21 bases between.

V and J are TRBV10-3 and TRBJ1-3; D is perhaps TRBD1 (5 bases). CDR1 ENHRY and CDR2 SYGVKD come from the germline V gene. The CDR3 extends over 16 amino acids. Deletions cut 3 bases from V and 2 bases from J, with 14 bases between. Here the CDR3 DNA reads TGTGCCATCAGTGACCCGATGGGCAGGGCTGGAAACACCATATATTTT. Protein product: CAISDPMGRAGNTIYF.

CDR3 in DNA: TGCAGCGCCGGACAGGGTGGGAGCACTGAAGCTTTCTTT. Protein: CSAGQGGSTEAFF. The chain carries TRBV29-1 and TRBJ1-1; 8 bases line up with TRBD1. Trimming cost V 7 bases and J 4 bases; bases outside gene matches: 8. CDR1 SQVTM and CDR2 ANQGSEA come from the germline V gene. The CDR3 is 13 residues long.

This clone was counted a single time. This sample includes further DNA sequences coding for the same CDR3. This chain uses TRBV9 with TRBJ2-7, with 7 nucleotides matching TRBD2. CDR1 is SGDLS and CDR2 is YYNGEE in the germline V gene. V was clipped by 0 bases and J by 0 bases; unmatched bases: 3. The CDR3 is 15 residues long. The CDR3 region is CASSVEAGDSYEQYF. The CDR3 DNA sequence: TGTGCCAGCAGCGTAGAGGCGGGGGACTCCTACGAGCAGTACTTC.

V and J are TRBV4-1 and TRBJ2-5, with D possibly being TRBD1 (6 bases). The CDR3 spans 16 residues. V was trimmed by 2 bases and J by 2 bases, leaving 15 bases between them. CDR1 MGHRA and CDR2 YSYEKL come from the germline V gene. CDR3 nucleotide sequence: TGCGCCAGCAGCCAATCCCAGGGGCCCGGGCAAGAGACCCAGTACTTC. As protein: CASSQSQGPGQETQYF.

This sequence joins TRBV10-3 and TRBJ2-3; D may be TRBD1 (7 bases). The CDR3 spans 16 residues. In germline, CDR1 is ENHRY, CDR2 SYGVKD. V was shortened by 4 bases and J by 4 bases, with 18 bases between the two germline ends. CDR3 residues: CAISAFPGGLSDTQYF. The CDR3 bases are TGTGCCATCAGTGCTTTTCCAGGGGGGCTATCAGATACGCAGTATTTT.

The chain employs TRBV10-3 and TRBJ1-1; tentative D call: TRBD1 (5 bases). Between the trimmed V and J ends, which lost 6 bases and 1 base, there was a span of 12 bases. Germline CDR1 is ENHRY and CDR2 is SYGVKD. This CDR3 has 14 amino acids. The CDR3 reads CAISLGPANTEAFF. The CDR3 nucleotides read TGTGCCATCAGCCTGGGGCCAGCGAACACTGAAGCTTTCTTT.

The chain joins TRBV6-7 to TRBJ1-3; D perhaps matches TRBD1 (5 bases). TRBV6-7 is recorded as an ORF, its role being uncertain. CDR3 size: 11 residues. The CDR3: CARRGRNTIYF. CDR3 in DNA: TGTGCTCGGAGGGGAAGAAACACCATATATTTT.

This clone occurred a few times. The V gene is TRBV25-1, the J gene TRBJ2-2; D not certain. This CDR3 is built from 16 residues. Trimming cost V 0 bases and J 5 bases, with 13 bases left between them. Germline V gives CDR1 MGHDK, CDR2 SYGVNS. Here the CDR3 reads CASSEYVARATGELFF. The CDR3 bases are TGTGCCAGCAGTGAATACGTGGCCAGAGCGACCGGGGAGCTGTTTTTT.

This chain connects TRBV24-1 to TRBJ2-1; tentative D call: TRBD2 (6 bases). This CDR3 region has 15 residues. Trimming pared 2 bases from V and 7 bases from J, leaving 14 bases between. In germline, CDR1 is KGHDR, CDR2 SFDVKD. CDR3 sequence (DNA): TGTGCCACCAGTGATTGGGGCGGAGGGGCTAATGAGCAGTTCTTC. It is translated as CATSDWGGGANEQFF.

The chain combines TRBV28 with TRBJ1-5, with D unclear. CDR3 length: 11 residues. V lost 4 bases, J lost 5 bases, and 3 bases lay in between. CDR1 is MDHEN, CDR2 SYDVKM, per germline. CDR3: CASSSYQPQHF. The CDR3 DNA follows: TGTGCCAGCAGTTCGTATCAGCCCCAGCATTTT.

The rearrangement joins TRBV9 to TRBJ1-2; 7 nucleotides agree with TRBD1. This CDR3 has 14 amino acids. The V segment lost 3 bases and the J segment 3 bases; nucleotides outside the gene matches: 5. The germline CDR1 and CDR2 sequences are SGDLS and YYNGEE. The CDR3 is CASSARGLDYGYTF. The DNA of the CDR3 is TGTGCCAGCAGCGCAAGGGGGCTTGACTATGGCTACACCTTC.

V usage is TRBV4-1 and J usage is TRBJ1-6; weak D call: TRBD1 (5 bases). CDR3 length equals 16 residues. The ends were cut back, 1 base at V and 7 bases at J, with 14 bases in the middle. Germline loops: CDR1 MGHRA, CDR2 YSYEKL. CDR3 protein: CASSQVGRAQNSPLHF. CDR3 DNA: TGCGCCAGCAGCCAAGTTGGCAGGGCGCAAAATTCACCCCTCCACTTT.

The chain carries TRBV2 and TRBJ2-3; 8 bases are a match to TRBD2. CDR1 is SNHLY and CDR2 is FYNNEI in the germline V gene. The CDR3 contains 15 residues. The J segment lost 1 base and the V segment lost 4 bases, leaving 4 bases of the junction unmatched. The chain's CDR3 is CASSVERGRTDTQYF. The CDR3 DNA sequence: TGTGCCAGCAGTGTGGAGCGGGGGCGCACAGATACGCAGTATTTT.

The DNA of the CDR3 is TGTGCCAGCCGAGGGACAGGGGTCAACTACGAGCAGTACTTC. Residues: CASRGTGVNYEQYF. This chain joins TRBV6-5 and TRBJ2-7, with TRBD1 matching 10 bases. The CDR3 has 14 amino acids. The germline CDR1 and CDR2 sequences are MNHEY and SVGAGI. V trimming: 8 bases; J trimming: 3 bases; junction bases outside the gene matches: 7.